Sequencing of this T cell receptor beta chain was carried out in a study of T cell changes during pregnancy in multiple sclerosis. V gave up 5 bases and J gave up 4 bases; unmatched junction bases: 8. This CDR3 is built from 15 residues. The germline V gene encodes CDR1 SGHVS and CDR2 FQNEAQ. Measured with immunoSEQ multiplex PCR; TCRdb has only the in-frame clones, and not every one. The data hold over 65,000 clones, with approximately 91% observed a single time. This clonotype was obtained from a female donor with multiple sclerosis, enrolled in a pregnancy study. The chain couples TRBV7-8 to TRBJ2-7; the match to TRBD2 covers 10 bases. The material sequenced was peripheral blood, taken in the first trimester of pregnancy. CDR3 sequence reads: CASSPIAGGPYEQYF. CDR3 nucleotides: TGTGCCAGCAGCCCTATAGCGGGGGGTCCTTACGAGCAGTACTTC.